This T cell receptor (beta chain) originates from a study of beta chain features in type 1 diabetes. Study outcomes and limitations: Patients with type 1 diabetes carried fewer insertions and had more deletions at their VDJ junctions.

TCRB transcripts that were expressed got sequenced, as all of the isolated RNA had been reverse transcribed. The study sequenced naive, central memory and regulatory T cell samples to an average of about 3.6 million reads. The method was immunoSEQ multiplex PCR; TCRdb's version includes in-frame clones alone and lacks a portion of them. The table lists 200,000 to 250,000 clones, roughly 9.6% of them singletons. Points on this clone: Its antigen is unknown.

This clonotype was sampled from a woman between 18 and 30 years old in good health. The specimen was naive CD4+ T cells from blood.

CDR3: CASSRQQGRNQPQHF. The CDR3 DNA reads TGTGCCAGTAGCCGACAACAGGGCCGCAATCAGCCCCAGCATTTT. The chain carries TRBV19 and TRBJ1-5; a weak D match, TRBD1 (6 bases). Trimming cost V 6 bases and J 2 bases, with 14 bases left between them. The CDR3 is made up of 15 amino acids. Per germline, CDR1 LNHDA and CDR2 SQIVND (reference sequence).